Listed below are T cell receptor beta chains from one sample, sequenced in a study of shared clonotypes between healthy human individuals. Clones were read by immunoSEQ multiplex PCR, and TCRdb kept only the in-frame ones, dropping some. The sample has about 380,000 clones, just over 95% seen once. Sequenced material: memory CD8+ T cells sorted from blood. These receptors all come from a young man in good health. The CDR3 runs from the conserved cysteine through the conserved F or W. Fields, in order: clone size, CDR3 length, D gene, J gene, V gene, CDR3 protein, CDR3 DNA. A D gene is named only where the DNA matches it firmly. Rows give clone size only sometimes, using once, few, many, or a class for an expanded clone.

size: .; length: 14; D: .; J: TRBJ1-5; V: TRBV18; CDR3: CASSPKTGNQPQHF; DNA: TGTGCCAGCTCACCTAAAACAGGGAATCAGCCCCAGCATTTT
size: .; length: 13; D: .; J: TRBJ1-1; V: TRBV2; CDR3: CASSVEGRTEAFF; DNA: TGTGCCAGCAGTGTGGAGGGGAGGACTGAAGCTTTCTTT
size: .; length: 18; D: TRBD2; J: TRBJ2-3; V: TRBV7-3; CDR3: CASSQSPITREGTDTQYF; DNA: TGTGCCAGCAGCCAATCCCCCATCACGCGGGAGGGGACAGATACGCAGTATTTT
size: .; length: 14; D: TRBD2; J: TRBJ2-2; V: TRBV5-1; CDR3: CANTTSGSTGELFF; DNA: TGCGCCAACACGACTAGCGGGAGCACCGGGGAGCTGTTTTTT
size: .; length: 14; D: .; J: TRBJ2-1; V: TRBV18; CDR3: CASSPPDNYNEQFF; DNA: TGTGCCAGCTCACCTCCAGACAACTACAATGAGCAGTTCTTC
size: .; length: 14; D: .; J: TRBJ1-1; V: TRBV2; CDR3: CASSVQGVNTEAFF; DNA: TGTGCCAGCAGTGTGCAGGGCGTGAACACTGAAGCTTTCTTT
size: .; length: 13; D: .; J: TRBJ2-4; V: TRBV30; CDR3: CACLTGTPNIQYF; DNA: TGTGCCTGCCTAACAGGAACCCCAAACATTCAGTACTTC
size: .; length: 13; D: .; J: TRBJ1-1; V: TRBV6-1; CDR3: CASREGERTEAFF; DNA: TGTGCCAGCAGAGAAGGGGAGAGGACTGAAGCTTTCTTT
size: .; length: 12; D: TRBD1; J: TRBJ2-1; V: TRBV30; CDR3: CAYRGAYNEQFF; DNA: TGTGCCTACAGGGGGGCCTACAATGAGCAGTTCTTC
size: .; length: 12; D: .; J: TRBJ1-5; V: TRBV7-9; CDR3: CASLCISQPQHF; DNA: TGTGCCTCCTTGTGCATTAGTCAGCCCCAGCATTTT
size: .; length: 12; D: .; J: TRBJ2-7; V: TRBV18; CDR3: CASSPSVNEQYF; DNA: TGTGCCAGCTCACCTAGTGTTAACGAGCAGTACTTC
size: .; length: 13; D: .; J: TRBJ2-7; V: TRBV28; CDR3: CASSLDRVYEQYF; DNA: TGTGCCAGCAGTTTAGACAGAGTCTACGAGCAGTACTTC
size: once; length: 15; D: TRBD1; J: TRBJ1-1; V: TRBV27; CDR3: CASSRDRALRGEAFF; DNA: TGTGCCAGCAGTCGGGACAGGGCTCTCCGGGGTGAAGCTTTCTTT
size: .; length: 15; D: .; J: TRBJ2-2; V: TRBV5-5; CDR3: CASSPGKVGPGELFF; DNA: TGTGCCAGCAGCCCCGGCAAAGTTGGGCCCGGGGAGCTGTTTTTT
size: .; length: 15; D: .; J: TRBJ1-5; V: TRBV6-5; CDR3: CASSPSITGNQPQHF; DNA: TGTGCCAGCAGTCCTTCAATCACAGGGAATCAGCCCCAGCATTTT
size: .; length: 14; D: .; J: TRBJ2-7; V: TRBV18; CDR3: CASSPPHVFYEQYF; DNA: TGTGCCAGCTCACCACCGCACGTTTTCTACGAGCAGTACTTC
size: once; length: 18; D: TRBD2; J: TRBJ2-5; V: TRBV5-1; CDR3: CASSPGLAGGRWGETQYF; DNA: TGCGCCAGCAGCCCGGGACTAGCGGGAGGACGGTGGGGAGAGACCCAGTACTTC
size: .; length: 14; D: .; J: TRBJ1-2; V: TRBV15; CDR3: CATSRYRFNYGYTF; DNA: TGTGCCACCAGCAGATACAGGTTTAACTATGGCTACACCTTC
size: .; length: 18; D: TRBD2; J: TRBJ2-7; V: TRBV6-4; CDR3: CASSGRASGRPSSYEQYF; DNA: TGTGCCAGCAGTGGTAGGGCTAGCGGGAGACCCAGCTCCTACGAGCAGTACTTC
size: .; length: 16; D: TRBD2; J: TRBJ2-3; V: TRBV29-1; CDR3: CSVTPSGRAGTDTQYF; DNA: TGCAGCGTAACCCCTAGCGGGAGGGCCGGCACAGATACGCAGTATTTT
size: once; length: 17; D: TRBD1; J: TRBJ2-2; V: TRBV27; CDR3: CASRARPTGGNTGELFF; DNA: TGTGCCAGCAGGGCTAGGCCGACAGGGGGGAACACCGGGGAGCTGTTTTTT
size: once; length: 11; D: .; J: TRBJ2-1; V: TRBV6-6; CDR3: CASGYSNEQFF; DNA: TGTGCCAGCGGCTATAGCAATGAGCAGTTCTTC
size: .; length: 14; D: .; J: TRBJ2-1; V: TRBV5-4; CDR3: CASSPASAYNEQFF; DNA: TGTGCCAGCAGCCCTGCATCGGCTTACAATGAGCAGTTCTTC